This T cell receptor beta chain originates from a study of CD4 and CD8 cells across lung adenocarcinoma regions. Samples came from patients with localized non-small cell lung adenocarcinoma. Only a few counts were recorded for this clonotype. TCRdb recomputed calls from the PCR reads with MiXCR, one row per CDR3 protein. This sample has roughly 25,000 distinct CDR3 sequences, with over 40% found just once. Germline CDR1 and CDR2: MNHNS and SASEGT. The CDR3 runs 15 residues. J is TRBJ2-2 and V is TRBV6-1; TRBD2 might be the D (7 bases). The J call may be incorrect, as the DNA end agrees better with TRBJ2-3. This sequence originates from a male donor with lung adenocarcinoma. The CD4 and CD8 labels of this study may be unreliable. Source material: CD4+ T cells from the center of a lung tumor. The CDR3 is CASSESGGDTGEQYF. In DNA form, the CDR3 reads TGTGCCAGCAGTGAAAGTGGGGGGGACACCGGGGAGCAGTATTTT.